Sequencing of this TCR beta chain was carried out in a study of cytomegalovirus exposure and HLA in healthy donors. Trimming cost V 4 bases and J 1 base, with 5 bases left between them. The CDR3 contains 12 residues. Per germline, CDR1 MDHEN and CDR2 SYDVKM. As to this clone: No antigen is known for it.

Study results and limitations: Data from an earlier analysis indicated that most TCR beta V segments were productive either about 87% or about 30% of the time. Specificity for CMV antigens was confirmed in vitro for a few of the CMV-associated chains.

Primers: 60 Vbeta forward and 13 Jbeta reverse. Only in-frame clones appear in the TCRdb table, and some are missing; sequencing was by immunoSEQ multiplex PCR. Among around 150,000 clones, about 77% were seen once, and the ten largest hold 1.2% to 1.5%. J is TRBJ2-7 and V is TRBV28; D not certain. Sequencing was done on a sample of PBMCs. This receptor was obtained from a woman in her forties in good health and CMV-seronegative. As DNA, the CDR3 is TGTGCCAGCAGTTCCGAGTCCTACGAGCAGTACTTC. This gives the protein CASSSESYEQYF.